The 10 T cell receptor beta chains below were found in one sample sequenced in a study of shared clonotypes between healthy human individuals. The assay was immunoSEQ multiplex PCR, and TCRdb's table has in-frame clones only and misses some. The sample shows under 2,500,000 clones, about 94% of them seen only once. Sequenced sample: naive CD4+ T cells sorted from blood. Stated subset: CD45RA+ positively selected. These receptor sequences come from a man aged 18 to 29 in good health.

The chain is built from TRBV2 and TRBJ1-6; possibly TRBD1 for D (5 bases). Germline V CDR1 and CDR2: SNHLY, FYNNEI. V gave up 10 bases and J gave up 10 bases, with 17 bases separating them. This CDR3 is built from 13 residues. CDR3 nucleotide sequence: TGTGCCACCGGTCGGGGGGAAGGATCACCCCTCCACTTT. This sequence encodes CATGRGEGSPLHF.

This chain links TRBV5-1 with TRBJ2-3, with 9 nucleotides matching TRBD1. Per germline, CDR1 SGHRS and CDR2 YFSETQ. Unmatched junction bases numbered 6, after V lost 4 bases and J lost 6 bases. The CDR3 is 14 residues long. In DNA, the CDR3 is TGCGCCAGCAGCCTGGGGACAGGGCTTGATACGCAGTATTTT. Its protein is CASSLGTGLDTQYF. Full variable domain (missing parts from reference TRBV5-1 and TRBJ2-3): KAGVTQTPRYLIKTRGQQVTLSCSPISGHRSVSWYQQTPGQGLQFLFEYFSETQRNKGNFPGRFSGRQFSNSRSEMNVSTLELGDSALYLCASSLGTGLDTQYFGPGTRLTVL.

The rearrangement joins TRBV30 to TRBJ1-4; D call uncertain. The CDR3 runs 13 residues. V lost 2 bases, J lost 4 bases, and 8 bases lay in between. Germline V CDR1 and CDR2: GTSNPN, SVGIG (reference sequence). CDR3: CAWSPGLNEKLFF. CDR3 DNA sequence: TGTGCCTGGAGTCCGGGTCTTAATGAAAAACTGTTTTTT.

The V gene is TRBV7-8, the J gene TRBJ2-7; tentative D call: TRBD2 (6 bases). The germline V gene encodes CDR1 SGHVS and CDR2 FQNEAQ. The germline V and J ends were trimmed by 4 bases and 0 bases, with 10 bases remaining between them. The CDR3 consists of 14 residues. This CDR3 reads CASSSRTTSYEQYF. The CDR3 nucleotides read TGTGCCAGCAGCTCCCGGACTACCTCCTACGAGCAGTACTTC.

The V call is TRBV7-2, the J call TRBJ2-1; TRBD2 is a possible D gene (5 bases). The germline V gene has CDR1 SGHTA and CDR2 FQGNSA. The CDR3 totals 16 residues. The V end lost 1 base, the J end lost 9 bases, and 19 bases lay between the germline ends. This chain's CDR3 is CASSLVGGGLISEQFF. In nucleotides, the CDR3 is TGTGCCAGCAGCTTAGTTGGCGGAGGCTTGATTAGTGAGCAGTTCTTC.

The chain carries TRBV9 and TRBJ1-2; D gene ambiguous. This CDR3 contains 14 residues. Germline V gives CDR1 SGDLS, CDR2 YYNGEE. Trimming stripped 0 bases from V and 6 bases from J, with 12 bases between. Here the CDR3 reads CASSVARSGDGYTF. In DNA, the CDR3 is TGTGCCAGCAGCGTAGCACGGTCTGGGGATGGCTACACCTTC.

The chain recombines TRBV6-5 with TRBJ2-7; the D is unclear. V was trimmed by 3 bases and J by 4 bases, leaving 10 bases between them. Germline V lookup: CDR1 MNHEY, CDR2 SVGAGI. This CDR3 is 13 amino acids long. The DNA of the CDR3 is TGTGCCAGCAGTTATTCCGCCCTATACGAGCAGTACTTC. It specifies CASSYSALYEQYF.

The chain uses TRBV14 and TRBJ1-1; D uncertain. From germline, CDR1 is SGHDN and CDR2 FVKESK. V was pared by 1 base and J by 1 base, with 10 bases between. The CDR3 extends over 15 amino acids. The CDR3 DNA follows: TGTGCCAGCAGCCAAGGATGGGTTCCGAACACTGAAGCTTTCTTT. This gives the protein CASSQGWVPNTEAFF.

V gene TRBV7-9 combines with J gene TRBJ1-6, with D perhaps TRBD1 (5 bases). V dropped 6 bases and J dropped 7 bases, with 19 bases sitting between them. CDR3 length: 16 amino acids. Per the germline V gene, CDR1 is SEHNR and CDR2 is FQNEAQ (reference sequence). The CDR3 loop reads CASSLDGGRGNSPLHF. In nucleotides, the CDR3 is TGTGCCAGCAGTCTAGATGGAGGGAGGGGCAATTCACCCCTCCACTTT. Complete variable domain (other parts from reference TRBV7-9 and TRBJ1-6): DTGVSQNPRHKITKRGQNVTFRCDPISEHNRLYWYRQTLGQGPEFLTYFQNEAQLEKSRLLSDRFSAERPKGSFSTLEIQRTEQGDSAMYLCASSLDGGRGNSPLHFGNGTRLTVT.

J is TRBJ1-2 and V is TRBV19; possibly TRBD1 for D (5 bases). In germline, CDR1 is LNHDA, CDR2 SQIVND (reference sequence). The CDR3 runs to 14 residues. V was shortened by 5 bases and J by 1 base, with 11 bases between the two germline ends. CDR3 amino acids: CASSSKDSNYGYTF. The CDR3 DNA reads TGTGCCAGTAGTTCGAAAGACAGTAACTATGGCTACACCTTC. The full variable domain, completed using reference TRBV19 and TRBJ1-2, is DGGITQSPKYLFRKEGQNVTLSCEQNLNHDAMYWYRQDPGQGLRLIYYSQIVNDFQKGDIAEGYSVSREKKESFPLTVTSAQKNPTAFYLCASSSKDSNYGYTFGSGTRLTVV.